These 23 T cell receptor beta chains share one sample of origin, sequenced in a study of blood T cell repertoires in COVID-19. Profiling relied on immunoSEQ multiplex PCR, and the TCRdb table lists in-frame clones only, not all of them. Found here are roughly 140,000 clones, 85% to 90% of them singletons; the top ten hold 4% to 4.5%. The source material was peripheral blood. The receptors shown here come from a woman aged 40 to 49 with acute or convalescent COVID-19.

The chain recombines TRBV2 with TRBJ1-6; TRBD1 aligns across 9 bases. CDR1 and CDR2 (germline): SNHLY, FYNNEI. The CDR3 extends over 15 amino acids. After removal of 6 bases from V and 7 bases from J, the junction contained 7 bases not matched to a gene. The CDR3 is CASRLTGGANSPLHF. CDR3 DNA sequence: TGTGCCAGCAGGCTAACAGGGGGCGCGAATTCACCCCTCCACTTT.

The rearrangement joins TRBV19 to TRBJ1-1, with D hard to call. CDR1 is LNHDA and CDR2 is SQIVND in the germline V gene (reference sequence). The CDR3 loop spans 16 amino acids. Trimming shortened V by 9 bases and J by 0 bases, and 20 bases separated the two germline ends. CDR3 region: CASHTSGGRVNTEAFF. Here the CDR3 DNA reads TGTGCCAGCCATACCTCGGGAGGGCGGGTGAACACTGAAGCTTTCTTT.

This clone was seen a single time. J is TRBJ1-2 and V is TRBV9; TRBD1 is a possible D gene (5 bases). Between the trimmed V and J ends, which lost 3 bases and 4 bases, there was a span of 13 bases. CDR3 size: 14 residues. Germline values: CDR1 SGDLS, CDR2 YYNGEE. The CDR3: CASSGGRVSYGYTF. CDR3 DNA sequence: TGTGCCAGCAGCGGAGGCAGGGTCAGCTATGGCTACACCTTC.

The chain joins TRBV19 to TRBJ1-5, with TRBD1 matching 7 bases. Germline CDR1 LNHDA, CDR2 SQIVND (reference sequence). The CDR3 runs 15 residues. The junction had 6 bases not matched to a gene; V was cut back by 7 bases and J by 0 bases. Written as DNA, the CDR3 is TGTGCCAGTAACGAATACAGGGGTAGCAATCAGCCCCAGCATTTT. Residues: CASNEYRGSNQPQHF. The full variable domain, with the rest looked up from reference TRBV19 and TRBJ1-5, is DGGITQSPKYLFRKEGQNVTLSCEQNLNHDAMYWYRQDPGQGLRLIYYSQIVNDFQKGDIAEGYSVSREKKESFPLTVTSAQKNPTAFYLCASNEYRGSNQPQHFGDGTRLSIL.

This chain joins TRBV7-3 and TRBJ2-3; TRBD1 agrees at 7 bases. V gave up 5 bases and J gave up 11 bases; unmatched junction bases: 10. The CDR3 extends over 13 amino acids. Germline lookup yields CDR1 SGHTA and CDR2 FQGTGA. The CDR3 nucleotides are TGTGCCAGCAGCCAGACAGGGTCCCCGTTGCAGTATTTT. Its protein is CASSQTGSPLQYF.

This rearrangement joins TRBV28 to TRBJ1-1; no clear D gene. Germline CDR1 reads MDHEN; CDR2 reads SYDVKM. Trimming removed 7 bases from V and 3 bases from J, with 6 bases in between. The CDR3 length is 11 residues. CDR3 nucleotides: TGTGCCAGCACCTTATACACTGAAGCTTTCTTT. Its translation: CASTLYTEAFF.

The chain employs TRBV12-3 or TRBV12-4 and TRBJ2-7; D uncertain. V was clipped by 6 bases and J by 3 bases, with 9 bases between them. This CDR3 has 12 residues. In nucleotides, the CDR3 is TGTGCCAGCAGCCAAAGCTTCTACGAGCAGTACTTC. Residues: CASSQSFYEQYF.

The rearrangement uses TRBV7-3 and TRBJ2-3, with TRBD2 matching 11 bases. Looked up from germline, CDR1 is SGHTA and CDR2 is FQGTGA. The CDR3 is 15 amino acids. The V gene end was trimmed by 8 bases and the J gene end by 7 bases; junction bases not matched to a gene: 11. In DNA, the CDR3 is TGTGCCAGCGGCATAGCGGGAGGGCCGATACATACGCAGTATTTT. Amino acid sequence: CASGIAGGPIHTQYF.

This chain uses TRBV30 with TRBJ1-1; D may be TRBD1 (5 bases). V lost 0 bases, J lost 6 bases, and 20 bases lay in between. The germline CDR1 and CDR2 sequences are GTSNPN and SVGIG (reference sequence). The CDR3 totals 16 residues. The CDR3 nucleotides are TGTGCCTGGAGTGTACGAAGGACATCCGGCGGTGCTGAAGCTTTCTTT. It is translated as CAWSVRRTSGGAEAFF.

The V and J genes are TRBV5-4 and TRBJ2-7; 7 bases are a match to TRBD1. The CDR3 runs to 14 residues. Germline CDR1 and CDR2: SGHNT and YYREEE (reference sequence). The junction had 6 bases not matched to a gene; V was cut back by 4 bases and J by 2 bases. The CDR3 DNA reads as TGTGCCAGCAGCCCCGGGGACAGCCCCTACGAGCAGTACTTC. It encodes CASSPGDSPYEQYF.

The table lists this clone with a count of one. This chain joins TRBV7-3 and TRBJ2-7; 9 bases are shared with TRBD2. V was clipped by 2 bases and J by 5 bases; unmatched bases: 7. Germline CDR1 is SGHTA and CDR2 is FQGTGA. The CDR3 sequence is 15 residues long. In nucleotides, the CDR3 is TGTGCCAGCAGCTTACAACTAGCGGGCTTGAACGAGCAGTACTTC. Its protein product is CASSLQLAGLNEQYF.

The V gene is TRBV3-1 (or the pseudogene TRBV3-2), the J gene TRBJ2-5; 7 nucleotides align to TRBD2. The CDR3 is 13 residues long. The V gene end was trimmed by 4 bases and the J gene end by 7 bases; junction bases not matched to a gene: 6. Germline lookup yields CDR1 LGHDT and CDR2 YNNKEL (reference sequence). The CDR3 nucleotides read TGTGCCAGCAGCCGGACTAGAATGGGGACCCAGTACTTC. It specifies CASSRTRMGTQYF.

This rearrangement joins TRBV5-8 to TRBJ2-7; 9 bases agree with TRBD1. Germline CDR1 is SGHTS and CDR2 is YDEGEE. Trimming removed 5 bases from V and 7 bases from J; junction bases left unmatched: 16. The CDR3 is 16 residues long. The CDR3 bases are TGTGCCAGCAGTCCCGCCCGCCGGACAGGGGCGAGGGAGCAGTACTTC. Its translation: CASSPARRTGAREQYF.

CDR3 sequence reads: CAIRQGSNQPQHF. The CDR3 DNA reads as TGTGCCATCAGGCAGGGGAGCAATCAGCCCCAGCATTTT. The genes are TRBV10-3 and TRBJ1-5, with D possibly TRBD1 on 6 matching bases. The germline V and J ends were trimmed by 6 bases and 1 base, with 7 bases remaining between them. The germline V gene encodes CDR1 ENHRY and CDR2 SYGVKD. This CDR3 region has 13 residues.

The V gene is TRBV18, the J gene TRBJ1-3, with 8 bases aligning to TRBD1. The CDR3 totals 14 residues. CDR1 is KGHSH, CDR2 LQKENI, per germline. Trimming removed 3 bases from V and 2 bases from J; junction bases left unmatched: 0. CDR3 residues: CASSPDRAGNTIYF. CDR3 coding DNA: TGTGCCAGCTCACCGGACAGGGCTGGAAACACCATATATTTT.

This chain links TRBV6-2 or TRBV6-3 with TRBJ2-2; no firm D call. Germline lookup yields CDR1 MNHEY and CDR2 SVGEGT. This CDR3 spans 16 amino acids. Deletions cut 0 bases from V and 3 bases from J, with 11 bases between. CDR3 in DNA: TGTGCCAGCAGTTACTCAGACATATTTTACACCGGGGAGCTGTTTTTT. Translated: CASSYSDIFYTGELFF.

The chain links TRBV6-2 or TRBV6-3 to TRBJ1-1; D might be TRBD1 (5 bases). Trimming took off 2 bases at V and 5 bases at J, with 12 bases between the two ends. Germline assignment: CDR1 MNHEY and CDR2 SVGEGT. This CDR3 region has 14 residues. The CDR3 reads CASSYGQGWTEAFF. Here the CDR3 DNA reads TGTGCCAGCAGTTACGGGCAGGGATGGACTGAAGCTTTCTTT.

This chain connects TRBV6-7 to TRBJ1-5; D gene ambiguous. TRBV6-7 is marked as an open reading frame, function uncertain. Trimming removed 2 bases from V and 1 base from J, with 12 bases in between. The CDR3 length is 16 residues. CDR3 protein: CASSYVPGLSNQPQHF. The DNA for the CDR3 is TGTGCCAGCAGTTACGTGCCAGGCCTGAGCAATCAGCCCCAGCATTTT.

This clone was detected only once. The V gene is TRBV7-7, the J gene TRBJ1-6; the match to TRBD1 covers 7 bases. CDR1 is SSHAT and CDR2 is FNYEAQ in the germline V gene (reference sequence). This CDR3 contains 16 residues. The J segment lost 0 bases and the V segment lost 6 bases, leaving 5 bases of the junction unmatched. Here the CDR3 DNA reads TGTGCCAGCAGTAAGACAGGGAGCTCCTATAATTCACCCCTCCACTTT. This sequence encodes CASSKTGSSYNSPLHF.

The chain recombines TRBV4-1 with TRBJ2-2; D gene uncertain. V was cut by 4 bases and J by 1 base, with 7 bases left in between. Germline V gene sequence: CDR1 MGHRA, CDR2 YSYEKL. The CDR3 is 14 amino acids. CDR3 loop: CASSLSVNTGELFF. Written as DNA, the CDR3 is TGCGCCAGCAGCCTTTCAGTGAACACCGGGGAGCTGTTTTTT.

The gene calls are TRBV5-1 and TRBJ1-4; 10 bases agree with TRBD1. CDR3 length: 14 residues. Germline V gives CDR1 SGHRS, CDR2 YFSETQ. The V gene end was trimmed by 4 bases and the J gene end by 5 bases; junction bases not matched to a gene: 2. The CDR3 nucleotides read TGCGCCAGCAGCGAGGACAGGGGGAATGAAAAACTGTTTTTT. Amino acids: CASSEDRGNEKLFF.

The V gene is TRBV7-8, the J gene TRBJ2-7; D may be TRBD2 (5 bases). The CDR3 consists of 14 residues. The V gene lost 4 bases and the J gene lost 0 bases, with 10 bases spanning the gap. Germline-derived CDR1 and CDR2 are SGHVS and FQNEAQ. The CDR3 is CASSSPGSSYEQYF. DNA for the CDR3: TGTGCCAGCAGCTCTCCGGGGTCCTCCTACGAGCAGTACTTC.

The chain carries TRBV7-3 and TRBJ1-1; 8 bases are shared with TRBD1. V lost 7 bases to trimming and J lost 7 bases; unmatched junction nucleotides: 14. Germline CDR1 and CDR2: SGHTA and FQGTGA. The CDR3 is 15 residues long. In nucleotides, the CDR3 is TGTGCCAGCACCTCCGGGACAGGTCCCCTTAGTGAAGCTTTCTTT. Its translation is CASTSGTGPLSEAFF. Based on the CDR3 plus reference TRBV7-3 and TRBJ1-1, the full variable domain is GAGVSQTPSNKVTEKGKYVELRCDPISGHTALYWYRQSLGQGPEFLIYFQGTGAADDSGLPNDRFFAVRPEGSVSTLKIQRTERGDSAVYLCASTSGTGPLSEAFFGQGTRLTVV.